Listed below are T cell receptor beta chains from one sample, sequenced in a study of cytomegalovirus exposure and HLA in healthy donors. Clones were read by immunoSEQ multiplex PCR, and TCRdb kept only the in-frame ones, dropping some. The sample records 50,000 to 65,000 clones, around 75% being singletons. What was sequenced was PBMCs. These receptors came from a man aged 45-65 years in good health and CMV-seropositive. The CDR3 runs from the conserved cysteine through the conserved F or W. Expanded clones are given a class, and other clones once, few, many or no size at all.

NA	TRBV7-3	TRBJ1-1	CASSRSNRDRAFF
NA	TRBV4-1	TRBJ2-7	CASSHLTGTSRYEQYF
NA	TRBV6-6	TRBJ1-1	CASSYSERNTEAFF
NA	TRBV7-9	TRBJ2-1	CASSSAGGPTSSYNEQFF
few	TRBV11-2	TRBJ2-3	CASSLTSGTSTDTQYF
NA	TRBV6-5	TRBJ2-6	CASSRPGAGANVLTF
NA	TRBV4-1	TRBJ1-2	CASSLPPPRLYGYTF
NA	TRBV7-3	TRBJ2-1	CASSLSINRGGEQFF
NA	TRBV28	TRBJ1-2	CASSAQGNYGYTF
NA	TRBV7-9	TRBJ1-1	CASNTGGGRSTEAFF
NA	TRBV28	TRBJ1-1	CASSLTGGGEAFF
NA	TRBV5-1	TRBJ2-2	CASSRRTGNTGELFF
NA	TRBV10-3	TRBJ1-6	CAISRTDVNSPLHF
NA	TRBV7-9	TRBJ2-7	CSSSLAGGREGTYEQYF
NA	TRBV4-2	TRBJ1-3	CASSQAGRGGSGNTIYF
NA	TRBV7-3	TRBJ2-7	CASSPQQGYEQYF
few	TRBV2	TRBJ2-3	CASATRYF
NA	TRBV18	TRBJ2-5	CASSPPHERGGRREYF
NA	TRBV2	TRBJ1-5	CASSHSGTLGYQPQHF
NA	TRBV2	TRBJ2-3	CASQGQRTDTQYF
NA	TRBV11-2	TRBJ2-7	CASSLGASYEQYF
NA	TRBV28	TRBJ2-7	CVSGLFNEQYF
once	TRBV7-2	TRBJ2-7	CASSFSPPLQGHEQYF
once	TRBV27	TRBJ2-7	CASSLKRTSGAYEQYF
NA	TRBV9	TRBJ2-7	CASSVGRLAGTYEQYF
NA	TRBV27	TRBJ2-7	CASSLWAGEPVYEQYF
NA	TRBV6-1	TRBJ2-5	CASSSAGSIETQYF
NA	TRBV11-2	TRBJ2-5	CASSLQGNPSGRAVETQYF
NA	TRBV13	TRBJ2-7	CASSPRLAGDYEQYF
NA	TRBV19	TRBJ1-3	CASSMAAGGNTIYF
few	TRBV15	TRBJ2-5	CATSLQGQRGETQYF
NA	TRBV6-5	TRBJ1-1	CASSYLGTMNTEAFF
NA	TRBV10-3	TRBJ1-6	CAISDLRGRGNSPLHF
NA	TRBV28	TRBJ2-5	CASSPDRALRETQYF
few	TRBV5-6	TRBJ1-2	CASSSYRQGARVYGYTF